Below, 13 T cell receptor beta chains from the same sample are listed, as sequenced in a study of control samples from healthy donors and cancer patients. Some clones are missing from TCRdb's copy, which holds only in-frame ones; the method was immunoSEQ multiplex PCR. The profile shows around 180,000 clones, around 94% of them singletons. Sequencing was performed on blood. All receptors derive from a woman younger than 35 in good health.

The rearrangement uses TRBV5-6 and TRBJ2-5; TRBD1 agrees at 8 bases. CDR3 length: 14 residues. Germline loops: CDR1 SGHDT, CDR2 YYEEEE. With V trimmed by 0 bases and J by 5 bases, 3 bases remained unmatched. Here the CDR3 DNA reads TGTGCCAGCAGCTTGGGACAGGGGTGGGAGACCCAGTACTTC. Its translation: CASSLGQGWETQYF.

The count of this clone is one. The sample holds other DNA sequences that translate to the same CDR3. V and J are TRBV13 and TRBJ2-7; 10 bases map to TRBD1. Germline V gives CDR1 PRHDT, CDR2 FYEKMQ (reference sequence). This CDR3 is 14 amino acids long. The V segment lost 3 bases and the J segment 2 bases; nucleotides outside the gene matches: 1. This chain's CDR3 is CASSLGQGPYEQYF. In nucleotides, the CDR3 is TGTGCCAGCAGCTTGGGACAGGGGCCCTACGAGCAGTACTTC.

The chain carries TRBV5-1 and TRBJ2-7; D call uncertain. Germline assignment: CDR1 SGHRS and CDR2 YFSETQ. The CDR3 extends over 14 amino acids. V lost 0 bases, J lost 2 bases, and 9 bases lay in between. The CDR3 DNA reads TGCGCCAGCAGCTTGGCAGGATCCACCTACGAGCAGTACTTC. This gives the protein CASSLAGSTYEQYF.

V usage is TRBV13 and J usage is TRBJ1-1; 8 bases align to TRBD1. V was clipped by 1 base and J by 3 bases; unmatched bases: 7. This CDR3 spans 16 amino acids. Germline V CDR1 and CDR2: PRHDT, FYEKMQ (reference sequence). CDR3 nucleotides: TGTGCCAGCAGCTTAGAAAGACAGGGGAGGGACACTGAAGCTTTCTTT. Translation gives CASSLERQGRDTEAFF.

V is TRBV7-2 and J is TRBJ2-1; TRBD1 agrees at 10 bases. V dropped 5 bases and J dropped 7; count of bases not matched to a gene: 8. CDR1 and CDR2 (germline): SGHTA, FQGNSA. This CDR3 spans 15 amino acids. The CDR3 coding sequence is TGTGCCAGCAGCGCGGACAGGGGGACACATAATGAGCAGTTCTTC. The encoded protein is CASSADRGTHNEQFF. Supplemented by reference TRBV7-2 and TRBJ2-1, the full variable domain reads GAGVSQSPSNKVTEKGKDVELRCDPISGHTALYWYRQSLGQGLEFLIYFQGNSAPDKSGLPSDRFSAERTGGSVSTLTIQRTQQEDSAVYLCASSADRGTHNEQFFGPGTRLTVL.

The chain carries TRBV5-4 and TRBJ2-3; a possible D gene is TRBD1 (5 bases). Germline V gene lookup returns CDR1 SGHNT and CDR2 YYREEE (reference sequence). CDR3 size: 16 residues. Trimming cost V 2 bases and J 0 bases, with 13 bases left between them. CDR3 sequence (DNA): TGTGCCAGCAGCTTAAAGGGGATAGGTAGCACAGATACGCAGTATTTT. The encoded protein is CASSLKGIGSTDTQYF.

This chain joins TRBV27 and TRBJ1-2; D remains unclear. The length of the CDR3 is 14 residues. The V gene lost 5 bases and the J gene lost 4 bases, with 14 bases spanning the gap. Germline V CDR1 and CDR2: MNHEY, SMNVEV (reference sequence). The CDR3 loop is CASSPWRSIYGYTF. The CDR3 DNA is TGTGCCAGCAGTCCCTGGCGTTCCATCTATGGCTACACCTTC.

The genes are TRBV6-2 or TRBV6-3 and TRBJ2-7; 7 bases map to TRBD2. The CDR3 is 15 residues long. V lost 4 bases to trimming and J lost 2 bases; unmatched junction nucleotides: 8. From germline, CDR1 is MNHEY and CDR2 SVGEGT. The CDR3 reads CASSSLGRGTYEQYF. CDR3 DNA sequence: TGTGCCAGCAGTTCCCTAGGGCGGGGGACCTACGAGCAGTACTTC.

In regard to this clone: The junction departs from the called germline gene at one end, perhaps through a read error. The V and J genes are TRBV11-2 and TRBJ2-7, with a weak D call TRBD2 (5 bases). Germline assignment: CDR1 SGHAT and CDR2 FQNNGV. This CDR3 is built from 12 residues. CDR3 in DNA: TGTGCCAGCAGCTTAGATCGGCGGGTACTGAACTTC. Residues: CASSLDRRVLNF.

The rearrangement uses TRBV7-2 and TRBJ1-6, with TRBD1 matching over 8 bases. Unmatched junction bases numbered 16, after V lost 5 bases and J lost 4 bases. The germline gives CDR1 SGHTA, CDR2 FQGNSA. The CDR3 extends over 19 amino acids. For the CDR3, the DNA is TGTGCCAGCAGCCTGGACAGGGTGACAAACGGATTTTATAATTCACCCCTCCACTTT. The encoded protein is CASSLDRVTNGFYNSPLHF.

The chain has TRBV5-1 and TRBJ2-5; maybe TRBD2 (5 bases). Germline V gene lookup returns CDR1 SGHRS and CDR2 YFSETQ. The CDR3 extends over 15 amino acids. V was pared by 4 bases and J by 5 bases, with 18 bases between. The CDR3 is CASSREAGLRETQYF. The CDR3 bases are TGCGCCAGCAGCCGAGAGGCGGGCCTGAGGGAGACCCAGTACTTC.

This rearrangement joins TRBV2 to TRBJ1-4; the D gene is possibly TRBD1 (6 bases). CDR1 is SNHLY, CDR2 FYNNEI, per germline. Trimming left V 6 bases short and J 7 bases short, with 15 bases between. The CDR3 has 14 residues. CDR3 DNA sequence: TGTGCCAGCAGAGAACAGGGTGTAAGTGAAAAACTGTTTTTT. This codes for CASREQGVSEKLFF.

The chain is built from TRBV7-3 and TRBJ2-6; D is unclear. Germline CDR1 reads SGHTA; CDR2 reads FQGTGA. The ends were cut back, 0 bases at V and 0 bases at J, with 3 bases in the middle. The CDR3 runs to 15 residues. The CDR3 DNA follows: TGTGCCAGCAGCTTAACCGCCTCTGGGGCCAACGTCCTGACTTTC. Its protein is CASSLTASGANVLTF.